This T cell receptor beta chain emerged from a study of blood T cell repertoires in COVID-19. Study-wide context: The samples span acute and convalescent COVID-19 from the United States, Italy and Spain. Nucleic acid was either cDNA or gDNA, and it came from T cells, B-cell-depleted T cells, or PBMCs.

As processed by the authors: Estimation of nucleated cell counts relied on the amplification of reference gene primers. Profiling relied on immunoSEQ multiplex PCR, and the TCRdb table lists in-frame clones only, not all of them. That table supplies the V and J calls and clone size; D and trimming were determined from the DNA. This table holds approximately 230,000 clones, approximately 90% found once. After removal of 11 bases from V and 6 bases from J, the junction contained 13 bases not matched to a gene. CDR1 and CDR2 (germline): MNHEY, SVGAGI. The CDR3 runs to 14 residues. The specimen sequenced was peripheral blood. V and J are TRBV6-5 and TRBJ2-1, with 7 bases aligning to TRBD2. The clonotype was recovered from a woman between 35 and 50 years old who had recovered from COVID-19. As DNA, the CDR3 is TGTGCCTCGAATACGGCTAGCGGAGGCAATGAGCAGTTCTTC. Translating it yields CASNTASGGNEQFF.